This T cell receptor (beta chain) was retrieved from a study of blood T cell repertoires in COVID-19 (dated by TCRdb to 2018 to 2020). In terms of the full investigation: The collaborator samples originated in the United States, Italy and Spain and spanned the acute and convalescent phases of COVID-19. The material from the prospective study consisted of cDNA or gDNA derived from T cells, B-cell-depleted T cells, or PBMCs. Subjects who had been exposed to COVID-19, were actively infected with it, or had recovered from it provided the deeply sampled blood TCRbeta repertoires that made up the dataset. The repertoires were made available in a free public database intended to serve as a resource for research on the immune response to SARS-CoV-2. The samples were drawn from the first 160 participants of the ongoing ImmuneRACE study and from some 1,300 subjects provided by 6 global collaborators. The sample metadata nearly always contained a de-identified subject ID, COVID-19 status, age in years and sex. Where HLA class I and class II types were available, the types were taken from metadata supplied by the sample provider, not from assay-based typing.

The germline V gene (reference sequence) yields LGHDT for CDR1 and YNNKEL for CDR2. The CDR3 spans 17 residues, from the cysteine through the phenylalanine. Kept here is only the CDR3 DNA, which spans 51 bases and is read in frame from base 1. The germline V end is reduced by 4 bases and the J end by 2 bases; junction bases left unmatched: 7. One collaborating source in Seattle enrolled patients during active infection and followed them longitudinally through the course of disease. Each collaborating institution followed its own protocols to collect whole blood in K2EDTA tubes. For TCRbeta analysis, collaborators shipped samples as frozen whole blood, isolated PBMCs, or DNA extracted from either of those sample types. Broad study findings and their caveats: Clinical and demographic metadata were provided uncurated, with the amount varying by source and participant.

This clone occurred once. This receptor's antigen is unknown. No much larger clone exists at a distance of one base, and base qualities are not known. TCRbeta CDR3 regions were amplified from genomic DNA using the immunoSEQ Assay, a bias-controlled multiplex PCR. Processing in the source paper ran as follows. The number of nucleated cells in each sample was estimated from the amplification of reference gene primers within the assay. Sequence reads were collapsed and filtered to measure the absolute abundance of every unique TCRbeta CDR3 rearrangement. Productive Simpson clonality was computed per sample as the square root of Simpson's diversity index over productive rearrangements. TCRdb retrieved this table from immuneACCESS and kept in-frame rearrangements only. Not all clones are present; in checked studies, unresolved V genes account for under half, and no reason is known for the remainder. V, J and clone size derive from that table, while D and trimming were established from the DNA sequence. Recorded for this sample are approximately 210,000 clones; less than 85% of them occurred a single time. 7.5% to 9% of the sample comes from the top ten.

Recombination joined TRBV3-1 (or the pseudogene TRBV3-2) with TRBJ2-3; 12 bases in between match TRBD2. The TCR was taken from a woman of 80 years or more with COVID-19, enrolled during active disease. Sequencing used peripheral blood. CDR3 region: CASSLGLAGYPTDTQYF. In nucleotides, the sequence is TGTGCCAGCAGCCTCGGACTAGCGGGGTACCCCACAGATACGCAGTATTTT.